Listed here is a single T cell receptor (beta chain). Its antigen is not identified. This specimen belongs to a study of response to subunit inactivated influenza vaccine. TCRdb re-called the RT-PCR reads through MiXCR, storing one row per CDR3 protein. The sample contains about 540,000 distinct CDR3 sequences, approximately 15% of which appear only once. The CDR3 covers 22 residues. In germline, CDR1 is KGHSH, CDR2 LQKENI. The ends lost 3 bases at V and 0 bases at J; junction bases unmatched: 18. Study-level results: Authors suggested that a seasonal influenza vaccination recruits few new T cells each time.

The sequence derives from a man aged 45-65 years who received an inactivated influenza vaccine. The input for sequencing was PBMCs from blood, taken approximately 12 days after vaccination. V is TRBV18 and J is TRBJ1-3, with 12 bases aligning to TRBD1. The CDR3 here is CASSPTPGTGGLGEYSGNTIYF. Written as DNA, the CDR3 is TGTGCCAGCTCACCCACCCCCGGGACAGGGGGCCTCGGGGAATACTCTGGAAACACCATATATTTT.